The following is a T cell receptor beta chain sequence with its context. This clone occurred a few times. There is no known antigen for this receptor. Per-base quality was not reported, and no clone a single base away is much larger than it. The sample belongs to a study of blood T cell repertoires in COVID-19 (dated by TCRdb to the early 2020s). Background on the whole study: Collaborator samples came from the United States, Italy and Spain and covered acute and convalescent phases of COVID-19. HLA class I and class II types, where available, came from metadata supplied by the sample provider rather than from assay-based typing. A freely available public database, intended as a resource for researchers studying the immune response to SARS-CoV-2, is where the repertoires were released. The dataset comprised deeply sampled blood TCRbeta repertoires from subjects exposed to, actively infected with, or recovered from COVID-19. Sample metadata almost always included a de-identified subject ID, COVID-19 status, age in years and sex. Samples were obtained from the ongoing ImmuneRACE study (first 160 participants) and from about 1,300 subjects provided by 6 global collaborators. The material from the prospective study consisted of cDNA or gDNA derived from T cells, B-cell-depleted T cells, or PBMCs. Broad study findings and their caveats: The amount of clinical and demographic metadata varied by source and participant and was provided uncurated.

TCRbeta CDR3 regions were amplified from genomic DNA using the immunoSEQ Assay, a bias-controlled multiplex PCR. On the authors' methods: The number of nucleated cells in each sample was estimated from the amplification of reference gene primers within the assay. Sequence reads were collapsed and filtered to measure the absolute abundance of every unique TCRbeta CDR3 rearrangement. Productive Simpson clonality was computed per sample as the square root of Simpson's diversity index over productive rearrangements. This is the immuneACCESS table as TCRdb keeps it, with only in-frame sequences that have V and J called. A part of the clones is gone; compared with another copy, unresolved V genes explain less than half, and the rest is unexplained. That table furnishes V, J and clone size, whereas the DNA furnished D and trimming. In this sample the table shows some 250,000 clones, 86% of which occur a single time. The ten largest make up around 5.9% of the sample.

Whole blood was collected in K2EDTA tubes by collaborating institutions according to the institutions' own protocols. For TCRbeta analysis, collaborators shipped samples as frozen whole blood, isolated PBMCs, or DNA extracted from either of those sample types. CDR1 LNHDA and CDR2 SQIVND were looked up in the germline V gene (reference sequence). Inclusive of the bounding cysteine and phenylalanine, the CDR3 is 13 residues long. Here the CDR3 DNA is all that survives: 39 bases in frame from base 1. V lost 4 bases and J lost 9 bases; the stretch between them is 13 bases long. The chain joins TRBV19 to TRBJ1-5, with the identity of the D gene unclear. Source material: peripheral blood. This receptor was identified in a man aged 55 to 70 with acute or convalescent COVID-19. The DNA is TGTGCCAGTAGTAAAAACCTTCGGGGGCCCCAGCATTTT. This sequence encodes CASSKNLRGPQHF.